Shown below are 18 T cell receptor beta chains from a single sample sequenced in a study of Ad26.COV2.S vaccination and SARS-CoV-2 variants. The treatment was: roughly 20 received Ad26.COV2.S at low or high dose, single or two shots; about 5 received placebo; per-sample allocation not given. The investigators took samples on day 63 after the first vaccine or placebo injection. Clones were read by immunoSEQ multiplex PCR, and TCRdb kept only the in-frame ones, dropping some. The profile shows roughly 270,000 clones, about 87% of them singletons. This specimen was peripheral blood, taken in a trial of Ad26.COV2.S vaccine versus placebo. These receptors were obtained from a person between 18 and 60 years old who received the Ad26.COV2.S COVID-19 vaccine or a placebo.

The gene calls are TRBV4-2 and TRBJ1-4; maybe TRBD1 (5 bases). The germline V gene has CDR1 LGHNA and CDR2 YNFKEQ. This CDR3 is 17 amino acids long. Deletions cut 0 bases from V and 2 bases from J, with 13 bases between. Written as DNA, the CDR3 is TGTGCCAGCAGCCAAGAGGGCAGCGCAGGGACTAATGAAAAACTGTTTTTT. Protein product: CASSQEGSAGTNEKLFF.

The chain recombines TRBV11-3 with TRBJ2-3, with 11 nucleotides matching TRBD2. V lost 2 bases, J lost 6 bases, and 7 bases stayed unmatched. The germline V gene encodes CDR1 SGHNT and CDR2 YENEEA. This CDR3 is built from 16 residues. Written as DNA, the CDR3 is TGTGCCAGCAGCTTAACGGGGACTAGCGGATTGGATACGCAGTATTTT. Protein: CASSLTGTSGLDTQYF.

V gene TRBV20-1 combines with J gene TRBJ2-1; D is possibly TRBD2 (6 bases). Trimming removed 5 bases at V and 9 bases at J, with 11 bases between. CDR1 is DFQATT, CDR2 SNEGSKA, per germline (reference sequence). CDR3 length: 11 residues. In nucleotides, the CDR3 is TGCAGTGCTCGCGGGAACGGTGAGCAGTTCTTC. Amino acid sequence: CSARGNGEQFF.

The chain joins TRBV7-9 to TRBJ1-1; no clear D. The V gene's germline CDR1 is SEHNR and CDR2 FQNEAQ (reference sequence). V lost 1 base and J lost 1, with 7 bases in between. This CDR3 has 14 residues. The CDR3 loop reads CASSLGMWNTEAFF. The DNA for the CDR3 is TGTGCCAGCAGCTTAGGAATGTGGAACACTGAAGCTTTCTTT. Complete variable domain (other parts from reference TRBV7-9 and TRBJ1-1): DTGVSQNPRHKITKRGQNVTFRCDPISEHNRLYWYRQTLGQGPEFLTYFQNEAQLEKSRLLSDRFSAERPKGSFSTLEIQRTEQGDSAMYLCASSLGMWNTEAFFGQGTRLTVV.

V gene TRBV15 combines with J gene TRBJ1-2; tentative D call: TRBD1 (6 bases). V lost 3 bases and J lost 8, with 10 bases in between. The CDR3 consists of 12 residues. Germline CDR1 and CDR2: LNHNV and YYDKDF (reference sequence). CDR3 in amino acids: CATSRGAGGYTF. Here the CDR3 DNA reads TGTGCCACCAGCAGGGGGGCAGGGGGCTACACCTTC.

The genes are TRBV12-3 or TRBV12-4 and TRBJ1-2; tentatively, D is TRBD1 (5 bases). V shed 6 bases and J shed 4 bases, with 12 bases lying between them. The CDR3 consists of 13 residues. The CDR3 DNA sequence: TGTGCCAGCAGCCGGGACGGCCCCTATGGCTACACCTTC. This sequence encodes CASSRDGPYGYTF.

The chain links TRBV11-2 to TRBJ2-1; D is unclear. The CDR3 extends over 15 amino acids. CDR1 SGHAT and CDR2 FQNNGV come from the germline V gene. V lost 1 base and J lost 4, with 11 bases in between. DNA for the CDR3: TGTGCCAGCAGCTTAGCCCCTGTCGGGTACAATGAGCAGTTCTTC. Translating it yields CASSLAPVGYNEQFF.

This clone turned up a few times. The rearrangement joins TRBV19 to TRBJ2-7; tentative D call: TRBD1 (5 bases). The CDR3 is 13 residues long. Per the germline V gene, CDR1 is LNHDA and CDR2 is SQIVND (reference sequence). V gave up 3 bases and J gave up 13 bases, with 19 bases separating them. The CDR3 is CASSMGQPAPLYF. The DNA of the CDR3 is TGTGCCAGTAGTATGGGGCAGCCAGCACCGCTTTACTTC.

The chain has TRBV30 and TRBJ2-7; D might be TRBD2 (6 bases). CDR3 size: 14 residues. Germline CDR1 reads GTSNPN; CDR2 reads SVGIG (reference sequence). The ends were cut back, 5 bases at V and 2 bases at J, with 16 bases in the middle. In DNA, the CDR3 is TGTGCCTGGCCCCCGGGAGAGATCCCCTACGAGCAGTACTTC. It codes for CAWPPGEIPYEQYF.

In its sample, this clone was seen once. The chain carries TRBV15 and TRBJ1-4, with TRBD1 as a possible D gene (6 bases). The germline V gene encodes CDR1 LNHNV and CDR2 YYDKDF (reference sequence). The CDR3 length is 15 residues. V was shortened by 2 bases and J by 7 bases, with 14 bases between the two germline ends. The CDR3: CATSRPTGLGEKLFF. The CDR3 nucleotides read TGTGCCACCAGCAGACCGACAGGTCTTGGTGAAAAACTGTTTTTT.

The V gene is TRBV2, the J gene TRBJ1-1; 10 bases are a match to TRBD1. The CDR3 totals 17 residues. The V and J ends lost 6 bases and 5 bases, in that order; junction bases with no gene match: 15. Per germline, CDR1 SNHLY and CDR2 FYNNEI. The CDR3 region has the DNA TGTGCCAGCAGAGTAACCCGGGACAGGGGAGGGAGAACTGAAGCTTTCTTT. This translates into CASRVTRDRGGRTEAFF.

This clone was seen just once. The V and J genes are TRBV2 and TRBJ1-3; D not resolved. With 6 bases removed from V and 0 bases from J, the gap between germline ends came to 12 bases. Looked up from germline, CDR1 is SNHLY and CDR2 is FYNNEI. The CDR3 has 15 residues. CDR3 nucleotides: TGTGCCAGCAGGTGGGATCAACCCTCTGGAAACACCATATATTTT. This sequence encodes CASRWDQPSGNTIYF.

This clone was detected a few times. The CDR3 loop reads CASSLAGSGGPQDTQYF. The CDR3 DNA sequence: TGTGCCAGCAGCTTGGCCGGATCGGGAGGGCCACAAGATACGCAGTATTTT. The genes are TRBV5-4 and TRBJ2-3; 8 nucleotides agree with TRBD2. The ends lost 0 bases at V and 5 bases at J; junction bases unmatched: 11. The CDR3 length is 17 residues. Germline assignment: CDR1 SGHNT and CDR2 YYREEE (reference sequence).

This clone was detected only a few times. Here the CDR3 reads CAISGTGPTQETQYF. CDR3 coding DNA: TGTGCCATCAGTGGGACAGGCCCAACCCAGGAGACCCAGTACTTC. J is TRBJ2-5 and V is TRBV10-3; TRBD1 aligns across 7 bases. Germline CDR1 and CDR2: ENHRY and SYGVKD. V trimming: 4 bases; J trimming: 5 bases; junction bases outside the gene matches: 10. CDR3 length: 15 amino acids.

The CDR3 is CASNARGARDSPLHF. The DNA of the CDR3 is TGTGCCAGCAACGCCCGGGGGGCTAGGGATTCACCCCTCCACTTT. The chain has TRBV27 and TRBJ1-6, with D tentatively TRBD1 (6 bases). The germline V and J ends were trimmed by 7 bases and 8 bases, with 18 bases remaining between them. Germline values: CDR1 MNHEY, CDR2 SMNVEV (reference sequence). The CDR3 covers 15 residues.

The chain has TRBV9 and TRBJ2-1, with D tentatively TRBD1 (5 bases). In germline, CDR1 is SGDLS, CDR2 YYNGEE. V was trimmed by 1 base and J by 6 bases, leaving 8 bases between them. This CDR3 is 13 amino acids long. The CDR3 DNA sequence: TGTGCCAGCAGCGTAAGGGGAAGCAATGAGCAGTTCTTC. Translating it yields CASSVRGSNEQFF.

The chain uses TRBV5-5 and TRBJ1-6; 8 bases align to TRBD1. With 3 bases clipped from V and 6 bases from J, the junction kept 2 bases outside the gene matches. The CDR3 runs to 14 residues. Germline-derived CDR1 and CDR2 are SGHKS and YYEKEE (reference sequence). The CDR3 DNA reads as TGTGCCAGCAGCTCGACAGGGGCTAATTCACCCCTCCACTTT. Translating gives CASSSTGANSPLHF.

The chain combines TRBV2 with TRBJ1-2; D perhaps matches TRBD1 (5 bases). The V end lost 3 bases, the J end lost 4 bases, and 12 bases lay between the germline ends. In germline, CDR1 is SNHLY, CDR2 FYNNEI. There are 14 residues in the CDR3. CDR3 in amino acids: CASSEGGTFYGYTF. The CDR3 DNA reads as TGTGCCAGCAGTGAGGGGGGGACTTTCTATGGCTACACCTTC.